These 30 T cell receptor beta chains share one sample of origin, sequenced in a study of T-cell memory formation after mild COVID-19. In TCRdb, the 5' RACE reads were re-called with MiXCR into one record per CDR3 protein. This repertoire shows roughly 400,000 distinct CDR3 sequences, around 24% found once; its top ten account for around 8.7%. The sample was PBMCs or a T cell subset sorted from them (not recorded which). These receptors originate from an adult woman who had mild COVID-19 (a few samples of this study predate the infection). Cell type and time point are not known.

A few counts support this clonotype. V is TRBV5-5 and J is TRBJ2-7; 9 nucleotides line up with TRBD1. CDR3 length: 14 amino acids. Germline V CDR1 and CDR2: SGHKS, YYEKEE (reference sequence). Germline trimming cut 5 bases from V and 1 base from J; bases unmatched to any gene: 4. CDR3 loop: CASSPDRGSYEQYF. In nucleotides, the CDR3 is TGTGCCAGCAGTCCGGACAGGGGATCCTACGAGCAGTACTTC. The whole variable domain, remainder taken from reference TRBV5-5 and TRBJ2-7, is DAGVTQSPTHLIKTRGQQVTLRCSPISGHKSVSWYQQVLGQGPQFIFQYYEKEERGRGNFPDRFSARQFPNYSSELNVNALLLGDSALYLCASSPDRGSYEQYFGPGTRLTVT.

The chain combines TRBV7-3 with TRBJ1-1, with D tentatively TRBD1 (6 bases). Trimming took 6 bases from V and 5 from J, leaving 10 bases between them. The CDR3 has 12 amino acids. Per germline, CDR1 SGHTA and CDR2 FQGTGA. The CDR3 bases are TGTGCCAGCAGTAAAGGGGGTACTGAAGCTTTCTTT. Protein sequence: CASSKGGTEAFF.

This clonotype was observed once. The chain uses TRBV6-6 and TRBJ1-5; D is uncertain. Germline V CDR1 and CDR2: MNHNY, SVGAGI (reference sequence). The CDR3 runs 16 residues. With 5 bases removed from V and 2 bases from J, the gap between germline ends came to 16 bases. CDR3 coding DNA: TGTGCCAGCAGTCCTCCGTTGATTGGTGGCAATCAGCCCCAGCATTTT. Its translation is CASSPPLIGGNQPQHF.

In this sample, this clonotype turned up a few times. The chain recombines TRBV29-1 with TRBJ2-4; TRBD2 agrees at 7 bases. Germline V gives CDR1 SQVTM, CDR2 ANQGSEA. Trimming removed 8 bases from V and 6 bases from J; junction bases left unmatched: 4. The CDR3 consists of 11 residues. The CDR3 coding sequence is TGCAGCACTGGGGGGGGAAACATTCAGTACTTC. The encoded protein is CSTGGGNIQYF.

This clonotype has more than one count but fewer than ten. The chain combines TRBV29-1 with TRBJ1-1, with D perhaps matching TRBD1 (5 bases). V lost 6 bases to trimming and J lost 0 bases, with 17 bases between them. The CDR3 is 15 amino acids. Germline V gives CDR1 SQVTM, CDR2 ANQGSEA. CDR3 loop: CSVASPGLLNTEAFF. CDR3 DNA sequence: TGCAGCGTCGCGTCACCGGGACTCCTGAACACTGAAGCTTTCTTT.

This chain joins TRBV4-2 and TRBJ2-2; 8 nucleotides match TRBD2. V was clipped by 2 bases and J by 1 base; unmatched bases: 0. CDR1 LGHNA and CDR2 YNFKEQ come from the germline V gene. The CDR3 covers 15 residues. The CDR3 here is CASSQSGGNTGELFF. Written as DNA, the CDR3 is TGTGCCAGCAGCCAAAGCGGGGGGAACACCGGGGAGCTGTTTTTT.

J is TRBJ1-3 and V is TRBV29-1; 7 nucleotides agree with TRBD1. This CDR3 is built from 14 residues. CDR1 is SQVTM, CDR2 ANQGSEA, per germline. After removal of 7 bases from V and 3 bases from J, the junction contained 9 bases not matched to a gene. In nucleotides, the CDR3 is TGCAGCGCCACTCCGGGACAGAGTGGAAACACCATATATTTT. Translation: CSATPGQSGNTIYF.

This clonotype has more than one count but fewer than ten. Written as DNA, the CDR3 is TGCGCCAGCAGCCCGGCGGACAACTCCTACGAGCAGTACTTC. This encodes CASSPADNSYEQYF. The chain couples TRBV4-1 to TRBJ2-7; tentatively, D is TRBD1 (5 bases). Germline lookup yields CDR1 MGHRA and CDR2 YSYEKL. The germline V and J ends were trimmed by 4 bases and 0 bases, with 10 bases remaining between them. CDR3 length: 14 amino acids.

CDR3 protein: CSARERTELNTDTQYF. The CDR3 DNA is TGCAGTGCTAGGGAACGGACAGAGTTAAACACAGATACGCAGTATTTT. The chain is built from TRBV20-1 and TRBJ2-3; D may be TRBD1 (6 bases). The CDR3 is 16 residues long. Trimming left V 3 bases short and J 2 bases short, with 18 bases between. Per the germline V gene, CDR1 is DFQATT and CDR2 is SNEGSKA (reference sequence).

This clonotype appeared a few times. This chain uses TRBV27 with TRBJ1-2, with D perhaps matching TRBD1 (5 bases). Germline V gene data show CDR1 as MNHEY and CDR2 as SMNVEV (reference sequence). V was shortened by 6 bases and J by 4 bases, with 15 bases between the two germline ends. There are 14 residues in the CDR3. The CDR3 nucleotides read TGTGCCAGCAGACCCCGGGGGTTGGGCTATGGCTACACCTTC. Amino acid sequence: CASRPRGLGYGYTF.

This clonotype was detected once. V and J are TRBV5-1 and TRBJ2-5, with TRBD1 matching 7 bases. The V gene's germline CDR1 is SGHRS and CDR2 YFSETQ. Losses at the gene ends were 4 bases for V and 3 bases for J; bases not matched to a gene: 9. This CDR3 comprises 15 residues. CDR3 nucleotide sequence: TGCGCCAGCAGCCCTGGGACAGTCCCGAAAGAGACCCAGTACTTC. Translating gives CASSPGTVPKETQYF.

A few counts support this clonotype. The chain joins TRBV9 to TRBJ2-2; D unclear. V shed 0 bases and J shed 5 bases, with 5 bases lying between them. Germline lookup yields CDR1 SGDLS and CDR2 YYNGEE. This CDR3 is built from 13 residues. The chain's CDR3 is CASSVVRTGELFF. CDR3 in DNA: TGTGCCAGCAGCGTAGTGCGAACCGGGGAGCTGTTTTTT.

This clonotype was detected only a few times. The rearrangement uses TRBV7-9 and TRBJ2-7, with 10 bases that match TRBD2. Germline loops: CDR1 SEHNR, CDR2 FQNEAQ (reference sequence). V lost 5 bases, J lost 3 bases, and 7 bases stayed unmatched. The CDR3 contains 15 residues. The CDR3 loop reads CASSAGTSEIYEQYF. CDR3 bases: TGTGCCAGCAGCGCCGGGACTAGCGAGATCTACGAGCAGTACTTC.

The CDR3 sequence: CATSDFSNRAFF. DNA for the CDR3: TGTGCCACCAGTGACTTCAGTAATCGGGCTTTCTTT. The chain uses TRBV24-1 and TRBJ1-1; D gene unclear. Germline V lookup: CDR1 KGHDR, CDR2 SFDVKD. This CDR3 has 12 amino acids. The V end lost 4 bases, the J end lost 11 bases, and 13 bases lay between the germline ends.

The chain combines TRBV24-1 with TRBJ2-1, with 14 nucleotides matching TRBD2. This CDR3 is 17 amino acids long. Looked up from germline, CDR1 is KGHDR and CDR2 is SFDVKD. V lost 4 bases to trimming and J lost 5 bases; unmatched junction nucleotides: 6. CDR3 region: CATSDRTSGGPDNEQFF. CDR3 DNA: TGTGCCACCAGTGACCGGACTAGCGGGGGGCCAGACAATGAGCAGTTCTTC.

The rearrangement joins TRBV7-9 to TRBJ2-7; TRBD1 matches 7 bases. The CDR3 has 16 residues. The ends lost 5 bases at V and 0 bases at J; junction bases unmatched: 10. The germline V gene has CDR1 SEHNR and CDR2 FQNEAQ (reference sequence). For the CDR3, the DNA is TGTGCCAGCAGCGTTACTTGGGACAGTAACTCCTACGAGCAGTACTTC. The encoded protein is CASSVTWDSNSYEQYF. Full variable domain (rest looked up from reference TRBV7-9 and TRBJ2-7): DTGVSQNPRHKITKRGQNVTFRCDPISEHNRLYWYRQTLGQGPEFLTYFQNEAQLEKSRLLSDRFSAERPKGSFSTLEIQRTEQGDSAMYLCASSVTWDSNSYEQYFGPGTRLTVT.

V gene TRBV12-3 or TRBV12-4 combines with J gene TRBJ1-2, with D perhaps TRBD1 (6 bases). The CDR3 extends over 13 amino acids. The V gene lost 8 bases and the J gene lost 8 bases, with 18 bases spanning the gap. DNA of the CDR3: TGTGCCAGCGCGGGGGCCCGGGTATTCGGCTACACCTTC. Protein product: CASAGARVFGYTF.

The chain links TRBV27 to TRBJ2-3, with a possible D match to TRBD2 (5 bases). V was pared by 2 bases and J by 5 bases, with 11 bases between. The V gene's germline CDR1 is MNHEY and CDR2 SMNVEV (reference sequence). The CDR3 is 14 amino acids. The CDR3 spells CASSLRGSGDTQYF. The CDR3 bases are TGTGCCAGCAGTTTAAGAGGGAGTGGAGATACGCAGTATTTT.

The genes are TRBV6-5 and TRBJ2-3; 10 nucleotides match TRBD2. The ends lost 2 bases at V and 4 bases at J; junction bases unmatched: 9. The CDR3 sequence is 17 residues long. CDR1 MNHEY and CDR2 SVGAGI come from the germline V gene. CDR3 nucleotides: TGTGCCAGCAGTTACCGCCCGGCTAGCGGGGGCGCAGATACGCAGTATTTT. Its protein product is CASSYRPASGGADTQYF.

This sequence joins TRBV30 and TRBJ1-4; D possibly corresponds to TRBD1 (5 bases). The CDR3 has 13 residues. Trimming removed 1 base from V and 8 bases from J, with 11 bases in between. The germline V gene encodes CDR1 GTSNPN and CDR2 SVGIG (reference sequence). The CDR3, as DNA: TGTGCCTGGAGTGAGGGGCCGTCCGAAAAACTGTTTTTT. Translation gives CAWSEGPSEKLFF.

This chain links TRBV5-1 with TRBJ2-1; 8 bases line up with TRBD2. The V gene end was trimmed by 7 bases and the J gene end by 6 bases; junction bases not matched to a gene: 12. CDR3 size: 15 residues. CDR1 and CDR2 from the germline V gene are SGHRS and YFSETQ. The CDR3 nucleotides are TGCGCCAGCGTACAGGGTAGCGGGATTATCAATGAGCAGTTCTTC. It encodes CASVQGSGIINEQFF.

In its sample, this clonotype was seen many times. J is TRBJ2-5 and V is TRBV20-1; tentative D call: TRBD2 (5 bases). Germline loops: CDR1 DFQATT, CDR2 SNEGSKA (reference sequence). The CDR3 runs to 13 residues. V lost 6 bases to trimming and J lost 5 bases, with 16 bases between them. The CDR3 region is CSADRGSQETQYF. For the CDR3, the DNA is TGCAGTGCGGACCGGGGATCCCAGGAGACCCAGTACTTC.

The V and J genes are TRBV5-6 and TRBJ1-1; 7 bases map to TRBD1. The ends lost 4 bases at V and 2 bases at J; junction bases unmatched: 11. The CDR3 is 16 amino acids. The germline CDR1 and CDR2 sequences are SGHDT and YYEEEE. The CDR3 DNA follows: TGTGCCAGCAGCCTACCCCGGACAGGTTTTAACACTGAAGCTTTCTTT. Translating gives CASSLPRTGFNTEAFF.

CDR3 sequence reads: CASSFGSANYGYTF. The CDR3 coding sequence is TGTGCCAGCAGCTTCGGCAGCGCTAACTATGGCTACACCTTC. The rearrangement uses TRBV7-9 and TRBJ1-2; D remains ambiguous. In germline, CDR1 is SEHNR, CDR2 FQNEAQ (reference sequence). This CDR3 contains 14 residues. V was cut by 3 bases and J by 0 bases, with 8 bases left in between. The full variable domain, completed using reference TRBV7-9 and TRBJ1-2, is DTGVSQNPRHKITKRGQNVTFRCDPISEHNRLYWYRQTLGQGPEFLTYFQNEAQLEKSRLLSDRFSAERPKGSFSTLEIQRTEQGDSAMYLCASSFGSANYGYTFGSGTRLTVV.

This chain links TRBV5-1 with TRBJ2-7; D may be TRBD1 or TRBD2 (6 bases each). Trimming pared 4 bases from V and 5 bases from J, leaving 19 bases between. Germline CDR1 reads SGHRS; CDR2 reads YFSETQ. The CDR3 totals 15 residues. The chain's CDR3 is CASSRWDMGLHEQYF. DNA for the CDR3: TGCGCCAGCAGCCGATGGGACATGGGACTGCACGAGCAGTACTTC.

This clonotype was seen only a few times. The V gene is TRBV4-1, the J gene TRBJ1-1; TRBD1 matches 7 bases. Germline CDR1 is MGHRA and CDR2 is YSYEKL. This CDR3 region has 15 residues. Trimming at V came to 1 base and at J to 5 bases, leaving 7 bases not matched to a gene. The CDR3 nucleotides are TGCGCCAGCAGCCAAGTCGACAGGGAAAGGACTGAAGCTTTCTTT. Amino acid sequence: CASSQVDRERTEAFF.

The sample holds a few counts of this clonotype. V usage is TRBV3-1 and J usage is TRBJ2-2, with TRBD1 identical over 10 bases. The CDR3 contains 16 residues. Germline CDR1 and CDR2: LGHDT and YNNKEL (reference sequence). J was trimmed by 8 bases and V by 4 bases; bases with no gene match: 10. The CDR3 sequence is CASSLRTGGIGGELFF. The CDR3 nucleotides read TGTGCCAGCAGCCTACGGACAGGGGGTATCGGAGGGGAGCTGTTTTTT.

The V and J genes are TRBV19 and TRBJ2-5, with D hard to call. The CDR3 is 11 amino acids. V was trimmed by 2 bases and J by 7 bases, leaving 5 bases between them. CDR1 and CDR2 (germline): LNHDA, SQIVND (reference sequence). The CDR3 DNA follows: TGTGCCAGTAGTATACTGGGGACCCAGTACTTC. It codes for CASSILGTQYF.

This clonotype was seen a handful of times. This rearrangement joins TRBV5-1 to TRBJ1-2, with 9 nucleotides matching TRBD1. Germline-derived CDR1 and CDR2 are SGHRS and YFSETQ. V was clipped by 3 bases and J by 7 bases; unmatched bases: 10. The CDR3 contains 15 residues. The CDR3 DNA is TGCGCCAGCAGCTCCACGGGACAGGGTAGTATTGGCTACACCTTC. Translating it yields CASSSTGQGSIGYTF.

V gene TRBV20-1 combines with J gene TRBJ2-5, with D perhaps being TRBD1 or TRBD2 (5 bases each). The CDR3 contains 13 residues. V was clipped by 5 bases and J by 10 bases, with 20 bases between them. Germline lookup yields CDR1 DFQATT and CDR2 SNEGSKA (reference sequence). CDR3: CSAPHPGAGSQYF. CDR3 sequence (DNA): TGCAGTGCTCCCCACCCCGGGGCCGGTAGCCAGTACTTC.